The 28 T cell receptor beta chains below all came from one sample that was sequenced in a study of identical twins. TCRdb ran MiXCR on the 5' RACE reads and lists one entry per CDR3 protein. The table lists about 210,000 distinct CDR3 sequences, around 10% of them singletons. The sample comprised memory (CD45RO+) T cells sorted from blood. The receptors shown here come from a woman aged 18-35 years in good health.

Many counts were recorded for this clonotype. The CDR3 nucleotides are TGTGCCAGCAGTGCGACTGATACGCAGTATTTT. It is translated as CASSATDTQYF. This chain uses TRBV9 with TRBJ2-3, with unresolved D. The V gene lost 5 bases and the J gene lost 6 bases, with 7 bases spanning the gap. The CDR3 is made up of 11 amino acids. Germline CDR1 and CDR2: SGDLS and YYNGEE.

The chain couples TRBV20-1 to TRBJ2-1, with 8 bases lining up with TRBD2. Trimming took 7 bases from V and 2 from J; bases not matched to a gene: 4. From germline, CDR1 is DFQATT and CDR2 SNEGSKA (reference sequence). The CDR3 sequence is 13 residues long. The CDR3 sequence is CSVRGRTYNEQFF. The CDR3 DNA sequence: TGCAGTGTTCGCGGGAGGACCTACAATGAGCAGTTCTTC.

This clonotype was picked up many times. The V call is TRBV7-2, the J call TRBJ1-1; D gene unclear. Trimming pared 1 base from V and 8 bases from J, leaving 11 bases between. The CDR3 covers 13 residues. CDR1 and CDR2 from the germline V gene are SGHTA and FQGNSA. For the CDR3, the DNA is TGTGCCAGCAGCTTAGAACAAATTTTAGAAGCTTTCTTT. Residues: CASSLEQILEAFF.

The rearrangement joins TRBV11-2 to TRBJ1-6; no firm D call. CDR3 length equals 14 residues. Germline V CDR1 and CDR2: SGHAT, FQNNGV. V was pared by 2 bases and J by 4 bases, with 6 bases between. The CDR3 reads CASSLNPYNSPLHF. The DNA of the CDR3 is TGTGCCAGCAGCTTAAATCCGTATAATTCACCCCTCCACTTT.

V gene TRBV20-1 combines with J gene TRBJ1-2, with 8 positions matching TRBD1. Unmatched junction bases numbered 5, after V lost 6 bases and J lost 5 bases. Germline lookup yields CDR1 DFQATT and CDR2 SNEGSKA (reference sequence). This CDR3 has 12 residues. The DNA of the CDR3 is TGCAGTGCCACGGACAGGGCGTATGGCTACACCTTC. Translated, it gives CSATDRAYGYTF.

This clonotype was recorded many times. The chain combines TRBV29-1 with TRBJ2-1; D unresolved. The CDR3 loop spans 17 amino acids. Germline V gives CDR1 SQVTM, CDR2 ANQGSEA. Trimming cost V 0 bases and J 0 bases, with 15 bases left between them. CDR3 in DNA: TGCAGCGTTGAAGATCAGTACGCAGGCAGCTCCTACAATGAGCAGTTCTTC. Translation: CSVEDQYAGSSYNEQFF.

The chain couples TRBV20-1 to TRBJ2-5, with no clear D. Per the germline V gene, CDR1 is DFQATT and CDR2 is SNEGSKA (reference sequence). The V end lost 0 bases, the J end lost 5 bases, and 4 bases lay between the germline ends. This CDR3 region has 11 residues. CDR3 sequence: CSARDGETQYF. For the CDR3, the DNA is TGCAGTGCTAGAGACGGGGAGACCCAGTACTTC.

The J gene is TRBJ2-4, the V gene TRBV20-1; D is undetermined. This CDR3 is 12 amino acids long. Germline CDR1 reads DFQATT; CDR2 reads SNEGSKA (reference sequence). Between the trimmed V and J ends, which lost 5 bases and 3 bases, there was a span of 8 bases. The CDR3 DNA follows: TGCAGTGCTTCCTACTACAAAAACATTCAGTACTTC. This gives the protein CSASYYKNIQYF.

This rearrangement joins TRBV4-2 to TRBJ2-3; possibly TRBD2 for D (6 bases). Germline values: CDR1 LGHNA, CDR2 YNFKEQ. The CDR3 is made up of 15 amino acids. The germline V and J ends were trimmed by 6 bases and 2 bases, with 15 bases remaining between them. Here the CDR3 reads CASRKGLLSTDTQYF. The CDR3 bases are TGTGCCAGCAGGAAAGGACTACTTTCCACAGATACGCAGTATTTT.

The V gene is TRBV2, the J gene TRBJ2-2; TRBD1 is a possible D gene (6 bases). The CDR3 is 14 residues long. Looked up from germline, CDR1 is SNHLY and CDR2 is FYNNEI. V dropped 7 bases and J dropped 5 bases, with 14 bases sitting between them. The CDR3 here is CASTADRQTGELFF. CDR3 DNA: TGTGCCAGCACTGCGGACAGACAGACCGGGGAGCTGTTTTTT.

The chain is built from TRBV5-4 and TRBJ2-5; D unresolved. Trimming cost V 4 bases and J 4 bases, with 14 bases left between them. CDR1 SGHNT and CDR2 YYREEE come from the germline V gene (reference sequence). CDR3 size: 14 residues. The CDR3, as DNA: TGTGCCAGCAGCGCAAATTGGTTGGGAGAGACCCAGTACTTC. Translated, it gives CASSANWLGETQYF.

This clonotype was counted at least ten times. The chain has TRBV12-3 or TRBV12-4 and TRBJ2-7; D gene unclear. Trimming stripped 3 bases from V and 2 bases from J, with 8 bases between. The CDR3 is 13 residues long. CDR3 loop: CASSFAPTYEQYF. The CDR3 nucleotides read TGTGCCAGCAGTTTCGCTCCAACCTACGAGCAGTACTTC.

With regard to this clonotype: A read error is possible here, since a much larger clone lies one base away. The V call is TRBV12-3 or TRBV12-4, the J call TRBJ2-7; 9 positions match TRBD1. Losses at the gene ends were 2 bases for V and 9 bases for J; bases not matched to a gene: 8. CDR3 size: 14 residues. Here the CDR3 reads CASSLHQDRGVQYF. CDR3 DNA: TGTGCCAGCAGTTTACATCAGGACAGGGGCGTGCAGTACTTC.

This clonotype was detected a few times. The CDR3 loop is CASVYKGSNSPLHF. The CDR3 nucleotides read TGTGCCAGCGTCTACAAGGGGTCTAATTCACCCCTCCACTTT. The chain employs TRBV3-1 and TRBJ1-6; tentatively, D is TRBD1 (5 bases). The CDR3 has 14 residues. Trimming left V 8 bases short and J 6 bases short, with 14 bases between. Germline lookup yields CDR1 LGHDT and CDR2 YNNKEL (reference sequence).

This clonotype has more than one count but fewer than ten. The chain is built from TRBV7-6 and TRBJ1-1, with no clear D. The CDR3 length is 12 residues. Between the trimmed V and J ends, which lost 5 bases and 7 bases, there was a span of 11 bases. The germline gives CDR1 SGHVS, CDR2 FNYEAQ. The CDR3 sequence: CASSPPKGEAFF. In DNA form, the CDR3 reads TGTGCCAGCAGCCCTCCAAAGGGTGAAGCTTTCTTT.

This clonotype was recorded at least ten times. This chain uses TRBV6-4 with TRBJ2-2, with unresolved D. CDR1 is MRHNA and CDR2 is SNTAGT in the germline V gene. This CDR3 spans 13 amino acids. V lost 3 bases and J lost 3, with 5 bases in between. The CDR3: CASSEEDTGELFF. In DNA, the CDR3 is TGTGCCAGCAGTGAAGAGGACACCGGGGAGCTGTTTTTT.

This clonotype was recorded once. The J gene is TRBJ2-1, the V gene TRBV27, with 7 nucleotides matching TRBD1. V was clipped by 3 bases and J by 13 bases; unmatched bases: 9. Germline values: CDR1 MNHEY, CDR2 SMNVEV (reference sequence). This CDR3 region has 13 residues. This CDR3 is CASSFPTGTQQFF. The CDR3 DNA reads TGTGCCAGCAGTTTTCCGACAGGGACACAACAGTTCTTC.

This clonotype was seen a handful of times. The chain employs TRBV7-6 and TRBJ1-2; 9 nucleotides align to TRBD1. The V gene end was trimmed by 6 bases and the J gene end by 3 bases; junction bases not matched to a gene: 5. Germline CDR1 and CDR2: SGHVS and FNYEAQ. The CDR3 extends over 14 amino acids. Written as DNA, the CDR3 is TGTGCCAGCAGTCCCGACAGGGGGGACTATGGCTACACCTTC. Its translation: CASSPDRGDYGYTF.

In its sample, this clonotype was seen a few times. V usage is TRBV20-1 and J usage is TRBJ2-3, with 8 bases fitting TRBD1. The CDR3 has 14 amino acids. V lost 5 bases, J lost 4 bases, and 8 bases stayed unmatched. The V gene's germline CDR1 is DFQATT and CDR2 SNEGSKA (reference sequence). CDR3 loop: CSARGQGAPDTQYF. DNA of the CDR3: TGCAGTGCTCGAGGGCAGGGGGCACCAGATACGCAGTATTTT.

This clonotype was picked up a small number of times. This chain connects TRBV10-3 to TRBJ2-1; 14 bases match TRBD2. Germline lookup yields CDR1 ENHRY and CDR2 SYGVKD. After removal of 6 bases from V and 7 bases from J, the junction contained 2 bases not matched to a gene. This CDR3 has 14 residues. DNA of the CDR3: TGTGCCATCAGGGGGACTAGCGGGAGTAATGAGCAGTTCTTC. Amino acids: CAIRGTSGSNEQFF.

The CDR3 spells CASSLAGKGYEQFF. The CDR3 DNA follows: TGTGCCAGCAGCTTAGCGGGGAAGGGCTATGAGCAGTTCTTC. The chain couples TRBV7-7 to TRBJ2-1; no reliable D call. Trimming removed 0 bases from V and 8 bases from J, with 11 bases in between. The CDR3 length is 14 residues. CDR1 is SSHAT, CDR2 FNYEAQ, per germline (reference sequence).

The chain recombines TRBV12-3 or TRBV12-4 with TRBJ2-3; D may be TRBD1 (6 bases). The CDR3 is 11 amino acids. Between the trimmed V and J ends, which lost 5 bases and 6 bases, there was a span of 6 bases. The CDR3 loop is CASSTGDTQYF. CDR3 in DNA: TGTGCCAGCAGTACAGGGGATACGCAGTATTTT.

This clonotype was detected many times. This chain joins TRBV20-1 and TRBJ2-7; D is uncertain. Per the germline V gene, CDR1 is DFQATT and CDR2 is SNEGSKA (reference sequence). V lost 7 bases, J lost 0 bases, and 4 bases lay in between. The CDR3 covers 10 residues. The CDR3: CSVRSYEQYF. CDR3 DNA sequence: TGCAGTGTCCGCTCCTACGAGCAGTACTTC.

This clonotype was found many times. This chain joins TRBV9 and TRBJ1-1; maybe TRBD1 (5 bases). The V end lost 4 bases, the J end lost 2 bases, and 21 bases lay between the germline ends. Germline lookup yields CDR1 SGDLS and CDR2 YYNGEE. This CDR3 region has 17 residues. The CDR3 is CASSSHGGRVGNTEAFF. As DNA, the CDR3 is TGTGCCAGCAGCAGTCATGGGGGACGAGTCGGAAACACTGAAGCTTTCTTT.

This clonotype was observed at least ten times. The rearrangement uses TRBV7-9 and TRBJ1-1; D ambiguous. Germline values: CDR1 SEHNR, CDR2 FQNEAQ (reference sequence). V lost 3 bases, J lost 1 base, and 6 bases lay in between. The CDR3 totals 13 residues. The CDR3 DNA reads TGTGCCAGCAGCTTCGGACCGAACACTGAAGCTTTCTTT. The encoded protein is CASSFGPNTEAFF.

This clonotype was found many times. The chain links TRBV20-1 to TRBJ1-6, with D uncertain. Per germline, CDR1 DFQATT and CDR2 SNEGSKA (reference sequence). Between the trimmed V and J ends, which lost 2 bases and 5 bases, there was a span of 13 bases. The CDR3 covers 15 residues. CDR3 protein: CSARLKGLNNSPLHF. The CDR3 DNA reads TGCAGTGCTAGATTGAAGGGATTAAATAATTCACCCCTCCACTTT.

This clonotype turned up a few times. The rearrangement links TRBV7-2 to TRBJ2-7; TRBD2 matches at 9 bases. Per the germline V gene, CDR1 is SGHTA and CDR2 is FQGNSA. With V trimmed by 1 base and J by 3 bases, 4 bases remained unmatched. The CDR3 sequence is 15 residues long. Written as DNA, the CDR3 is TGTGCCAGCAGCTTAGGGACTAGCGATCTCTACGAGCAGTACTTC. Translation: CASSLGTSDLYEQYF.

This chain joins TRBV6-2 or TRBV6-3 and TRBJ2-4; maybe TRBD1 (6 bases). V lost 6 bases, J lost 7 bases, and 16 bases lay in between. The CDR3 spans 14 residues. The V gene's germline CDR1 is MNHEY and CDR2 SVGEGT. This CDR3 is CASSPGKGVNIQYF. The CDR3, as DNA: TGTGCCAGCAGCCCGGGAAAGGGGGTCAACATTCAGTACTTC.